The 11 T cell receptor beta chains below were found in one sample sequenced in a study of blood T cell repertoires in COVID-19. Only in-frame clones appear in the TCRdb table, and some are missing; sequencing was by immunoSEQ multiplex PCR. Of 230,000 or so clones in the sample, about 87% were seen once. Sequenced sample: PBMCs or T cells enriched from blood (not recorded which). These TCRs come from a woman aged 40-49 years with acute COVID-19.

V gene TRBV28 combines with J gene TRBJ1-1; 8 positions agree with TRBD1. There are 15 residues in the CDR3. Germline V gene sequence: CDR1 MDHEN, CDR2 SYDVKM. Trimming took 5 bases from V and 1 from J; bases not matched to a gene: 6. CDR3 nucleotide sequence: TGTGCCAGCAGTGCTCCCGGGACAGGGAACACTGAAGCTTTCTTT. Its translation: CASSAPGTGNTEAFF.

The chain combines TRBV5-4 with TRBJ1-1, with 7 bases aligning to TRBD1. Germline V lookup: CDR1 SGHNT, CDR2 YYREEE (reference sequence). Trimming took 0 bases from V and 8 from J; bases not matched to a gene: 4. This CDR3 region has 13 residues. The CDR3 here is CASSLDGGGEAFF. The CDR3 DNA reads as TGTGCCAGCAGCTTGGACGGAGGGGGCGAAGCTTTCTTT.

This chain links TRBV29-1 with TRBJ2-3; TRBD2 matches 12 bases. There are 17 residues in the CDR3. V trimming: 0 bases; J trimming: 4 bases; junction bases outside the gene matches: 8. Germline loops: CDR1 SQVTM, CDR2 ANQGSEA. The CDR3 DNA reads TGCAGCGTTGAAGACTCCCGGACTAGCGGGATCTCAGATACGCAGTATTTT. As protein: CSVEDSRTSGISDTQYF.

The DNA of the CDR3 is TGTGCCAGCAGTCAGGACAGGGATTATGGCTACACCTTC. Protein product: CASSQDRDYGYTF. The chain is built from TRBV12-3 or TRBV12-4 and TRBJ1-2, with 8 bases aligning to TRBD1. Unmatched junction bases numbered 4, after V lost 5 bases and J lost 5 bases. The CDR3 covers 13 residues.

About this clone: Other DNA sequences in this sample translate to the same CDR3. The rearrangement links TRBV2 to TRBJ2-5; 8 bases fit TRBD2. The CDR3 extends over 15 amino acids. The germline V gene encodes CDR1 SNHLY and CDR2 FYNNEI. V lost 5 bases to trimming and J lost 4 bases; unmatched junction nucleotides: 9. CDR3 coding DNA: TGTGCCAGCAGTAGGGTAACGGGGGGGCGAGAGACCCAGTACTTC. Amino acids: CASSRVTGGRETQYF.

The V gene is TRBV10-1, the J gene TRBJ1-3, with D maybe TRBD1 (6 bases). This CDR3 spans 15 amino acids. In germline, CDR1 is WNHNN, CDR2 SYGVQD (reference sequence). V was shortened by 6 bases and J by 4 bases, with 16 bases between the two germline ends. The CDR3 nucleotides read TGCGCCAGCAGCGACCCTCGGACAGAAGGAAACACCATATATTTT. Translation gives CASSDPRTEGNTIYF.

V usage is TRBV2 and J usage is TRBJ2-1; TRBD2 aligns across 12 bases. CDR1 SNHLY and CDR2 FYNNEI come from the germline V gene. V trimming: 8 bases; J trimming: 1 base; junction bases outside the gene matches: 12. The CDR3 runs to 18 residues. The CDR3 region has the DNA TGTGCCAGCTCTCGGTCTAGCGGGGGGGTTGGTTCCTACAATGAGCAGTTCTTC. Translation gives CASSRSSGGVGSYNEQFF.

The DNA of the CDR3 is TGTGCCAGCAGCCAGACAGGGTTCTACGAGCAGTACGTC. Its translation: CASSQTGFYEQYV. The chain recombines TRBV5-5 with TRBJ2-7, with 7 positions matching TRBD1. Per the germline V gene, CDR1 is SGHKS and CDR2 is YYEKEE (reference sequence). This CDR3 spans 13 amino acids. Unmatched junction bases numbered 4, after V lost 4 bases and J lost 3 bases.

V gene TRBV27 combines with J gene TRBJ2-3; 10 bases are a match to TRBD2. This CDR3 has 15 residues. V was clipped by 10 bases and J by 4 bases; unmatched bases: 11. Germline loops: CDR1 MNHEY, CDR2 SMNVEV (reference sequence). CDR3 sequence reads: CATKKAGGRPDTQYF. CDR3 DNA sequence: TGTGCCACCAAAAAAGCGGGAGGGCGCCCAGATACGCAGTATTTT.

This clone was recorded only once. V usage is TRBV6-1 and J usage is TRBJ1-1, with D tentatively TRBD1 (5 bases). CDR1 and CDR2 (germline): MNHNS, SASEGT. Deletions cut 1 base from V and 5 bases from J, with 11 bases between. This CDR3 contains 14 residues. The CDR3 DNA sequence: TGTGCCAGCAGTGAAGTGGGGGGGGTTACTGAAGCTTTCTTT. Amino acid sequence: CASSEVGGVTEAFF.

The chain links TRBV24-1 to TRBJ2-2, with a weak D call TRBD2 (6 bases). This CDR3 comprises 15 residues. The germline V gene encodes CDR1 KGHDR and CDR2 SFDVKD. V shed 3 bases and J shed 4 bases, with 11 bases lying between them. In DNA, the CDR3 is TGTGCCACCAGTGATCCCCGGGGGACCACCGGGGAGCTGTTTTTT. Protein sequence: CATSDPRGTTGELFF.